This TCR beta chain was documented in a study of cytomegalovirus exposure and HLA in healthy donors. The study, taken as a whole, reports: Prediction of most subjects' HLA-A and HLA-B alleles by TCR beta sequences was reportedly accurate. Data from an earlier analysis indicated that most TCR beta V segments were productive either about 90% or about 30% of the time.

Comment on this clone: The antigen remains undetermined. One junction end disagrees with the germline gene, perhaps due to a read error.

CDR1 is MGHRA, CDR2 YSYEKL, per germline. CDR3 length: 17 residues. The PCR had 60 Vbeta and 13 Jbeta primers. Per the original methods: A later analysis tallied about 80 million unique TCR beta chains, some 12 million of them shared. Assay used: immunoSEQ multiplex PCR; TCRdb lists only in-frame clones, some missing. That table furnishes V, J and clone size, whereas the DNA furnished D and trimming. The sample has more than 95,000 clones; 74% are singletons. This receptor was obtained from a woman between 45 and 65 years old in good health and CMV-seropositive. The sample taken for sequencing was PBMCs. V is TRBV4-1 and J is TRBJ1-2; D is unresolved. The CDR3 nucleotides are TGCGCCAGCAGCCAAGAACTCCAAGGCTTTTCTAACTATGGCCACACCTTC. It is translated as CASSQELQGFSNYGHTF.